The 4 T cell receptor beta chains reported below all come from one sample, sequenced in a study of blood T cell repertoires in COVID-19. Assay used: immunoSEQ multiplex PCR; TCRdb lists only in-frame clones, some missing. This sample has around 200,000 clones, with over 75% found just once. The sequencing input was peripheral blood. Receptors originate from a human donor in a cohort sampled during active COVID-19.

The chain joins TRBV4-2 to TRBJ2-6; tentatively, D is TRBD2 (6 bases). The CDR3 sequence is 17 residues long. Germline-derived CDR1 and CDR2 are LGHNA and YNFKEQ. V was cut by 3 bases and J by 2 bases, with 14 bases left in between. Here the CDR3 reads CASSHQKEGPGANVLTF. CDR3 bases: TGTGCCAGCAGCCACCAAAAGGAGGGGCCTGGGGCCAACGTCCTGACTTTC.

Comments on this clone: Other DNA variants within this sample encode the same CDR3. In DNA form, the CDR3 reads TGTGCCAGCAGCTTAGAACAGGATTATGGCTACACCTTC. Its translation is CASSLEQDYGYTF. The rearrangement links TRBV7-9 to TRBJ1-2; D possibly corresponds to TRBD1 (5 bases). This CDR3 comprises 13 residues. V was cut by 1 base and J by 5 bases, with 8 bases left in between. Germline CDR1 and CDR2: SEHNR and FQNEAQ (reference sequence).

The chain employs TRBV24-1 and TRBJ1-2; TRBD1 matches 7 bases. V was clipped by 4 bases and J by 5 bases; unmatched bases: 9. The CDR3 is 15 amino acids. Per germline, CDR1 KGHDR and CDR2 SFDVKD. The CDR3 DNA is TGTGCCACCAGTGACCGAGGGGGCGCGGGATATGGCTACACCTTC. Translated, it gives CATSDRGGAGYGYTF.

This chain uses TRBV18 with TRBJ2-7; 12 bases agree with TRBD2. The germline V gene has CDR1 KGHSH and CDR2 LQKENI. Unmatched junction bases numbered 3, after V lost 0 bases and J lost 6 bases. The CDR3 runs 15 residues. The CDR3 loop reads CASSPPSSGRGEQYF. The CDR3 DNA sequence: TGTGCCAGCTCACCACCGTCTAGCGGGAGGGGCGAGCAGTACTTC. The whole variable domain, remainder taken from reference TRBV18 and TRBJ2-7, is NAGVMQNPRHLVRRRGQEARLRCSPMKGHSHVYWYRQLPEEGLKFMVYLQKENIIDESGMPKERFSAEFPKEGPSILRIQQVVRGDSAAYFCASSPPSSGRGEQYFGPGTRLTVT.